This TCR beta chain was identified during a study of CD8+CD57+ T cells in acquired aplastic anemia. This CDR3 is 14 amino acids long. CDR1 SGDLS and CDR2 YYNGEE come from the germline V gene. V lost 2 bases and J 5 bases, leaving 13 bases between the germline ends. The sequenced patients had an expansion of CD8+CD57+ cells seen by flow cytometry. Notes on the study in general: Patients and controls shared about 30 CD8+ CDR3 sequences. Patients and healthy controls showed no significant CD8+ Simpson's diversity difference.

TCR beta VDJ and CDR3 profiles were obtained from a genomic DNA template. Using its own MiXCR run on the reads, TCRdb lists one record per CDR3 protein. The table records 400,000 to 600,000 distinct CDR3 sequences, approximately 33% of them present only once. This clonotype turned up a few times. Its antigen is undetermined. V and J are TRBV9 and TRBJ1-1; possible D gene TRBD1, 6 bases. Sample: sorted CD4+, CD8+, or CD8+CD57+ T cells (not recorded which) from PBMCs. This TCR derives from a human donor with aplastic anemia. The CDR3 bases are TGTGCCAGCAGCGTTTTACAGGGAGGGACTGAAGCTTTCTTT. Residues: CASSVLQGGTEAFF. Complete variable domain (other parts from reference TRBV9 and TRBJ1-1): DSGVTQTPKHLITATGQRVTLRCSPRSGDLSVYWYQQSLDQGLQFLIQYYNGEERAKGNILERFSAQQFPDLHSELNLSSLELGDSALYFCASSVLQGGTEAFFGQGTRLTVV.